At least ten counts were recorded for the clone carrying this T cell receptor (beta chain). Its antigen is not identified. This CDR3 is built from 15 residues. Trimming took 2 bases from V and 4 from J; bases not matched to a gene: 5. Germline CDR1 reads SGHRS; CDR2 reads YFSETQ. Using quantitative 5'-RACE with molecular barcodes, the authors made TCR beta libraries. TCRdb itself ran the 5' RACE reads through MiXCR, one entry per CDR3 protein. The profile covers more than 300,000 distinct CDR3 sequences, with under 8.5% appearing a single time and 13% to 15% taken by the ten largest. This sample is part of a study of CD8 T cells in ankylosing spondylitis. Whole-study findings and limits: The disease-linked clones had a CD8+ phenotype and low blood frequencies. Among TCR beta sequences, a motif of 7 to 9 highly homologous variants appeared characteristic of ankylosing spondylitis blood.

The rearrangement links TRBV5-1 to TRBJ2-3; 9 bases align to TRBD2. The sample consisted of blood, either unsorted or a sorted T cell fraction (not recorded which). This clonotype originated in a male donor with ankylosing spondylitis. The CDR3 DNA is TGCGCCAGCAGCTTCGCGGGGGGGGGCGCAGATACGCAGTATTTT. Translating gives CASSFAGGGADTQYF.